This TCR beta chain was recovered during a study of blood T cell repertoires in COVID-19. Whole-study context: The origin of the acute and convalescent COVID-19 samples was the United States, Italy and Spain. PBMCs, B-cell-depleted T cells, or T cells provided the cDNA or gDNA that made up the material.

The Seattle site enrolled patients during active infection and followed them longitudinally. In the authors' workflow: Amplification from reference gene primers served as the basis for estimated nucleated cell counts. The data were produced by immunoSEQ multiplex PCR, yet TCRdb's version contains in-frame clones alone and is incomplete. V and J calls and clone size are copied from that table; D and trimming were computed from the DNA. The table includes about 160,000 clones, approximately 87% detected once. The CDR3 spans 15 residues. J gave up 5 bases and V 4 bases, and 6 bases lay outside the gene matches. Germline V gene sequence: CDR1 SGDLS, CDR2 YYNGEE.

The receptor comes from a woman aged 70-85 years with COVID-19, enrolled during active disease. J is TRBJ1-4 and V is TRBV9, with 9 bases matching TRBD1. The sample was peripheral blood. CDR3: CASSPGQGWNEKLFF. The CDR3 DNA reads TGTGCCAGCAGCCCCGGACAGGGGTGGAATGAAAAACTGTTTTTT.